This T cell receptor beta chain was captured in a study of shared clonotypes between healthy human individuals. The study, taken as a whole, reports: Sample collection involved blood only; tissue repertoires are likely different.

V was shortened by 7 bases and J by 0 bases, with 10 bases between the two germline ends. Germline V gene data show CDR1 as SNHLY and CDR2 as FYNNEI. This CDR3 is built from 14 residues. A remark on this clone: What it binds is not known.

Libraries were prepared by immunoSEQ multiplex PCR; TCRdb keeps only in-frame clonotypes and omits some of them. This sample has over a million clones, with 96% found just once. This sequence was found in a young man in good health. V is TRBV2 and J is TRBJ2-1; D unresolved. Sequencing was carried out using naive CD4+ T cells sorted from blood. Subset reported: CD45RA+ positively selected. The CDR3 region has the DNA TGTGCCAGCAATACTGTGAGCTCCTACAATGAGCAGTTCTTC. Translated: CASNTVSSYNEQFF.